This TCR beta chain was identified in a study of T cells in Graves' hyperthyroidism and ophthalmopathy. Study findings and constraints: Stable hyperthyroidism and ophthalmopathy were separated using 13 V-J signatures.

Trimming cost V 8 bases and J 7 bases, with 14 bases left between them. This CDR3 has 12 amino acids. Germline values: CDR1 WSHSY, CDR2 SAAADI. The table lists this clonotype with many counts. Its antigen is undetermined. Hyperthyroidism, newly diagnosed and lasting under 2 months, affected patients aged 18 to 65. The authors obtained PBMCs from over 8.5 ml of fresh peripheral blood. There were TCR beta CDR3 regions amplified from RNA transcripts. The TCR CDR3 first-round RT-PCR relied on the HTBI primer set. One entry per CDR3 protein, called by TCRdb with MiXCR from the multiplex PCR reads. The data hold about 680,000 distinct CDR3 sequences, with just over 35% observed a single time.

The chain recombines TRBV10-2 with TRBJ1-1; D possibly corresponds to TRBD1 (5 bases). This sequence was found in a woman in her thirties or forties with Graves' hyperthyroidism. The sample taken for sequencing was blood. Written as DNA, the CDR3 is TGCGCCAGCCGCTTGGCAGGGAATGAAGCTTTCTTT. This translates into CASRLAGNEAFF.